Below are 4 T cell receptor beta chains sequenced from a single sample in a study of cytomegalovirus exposure and HLA in healthy donors. The PCR had 60 Vbeta and 13 Jbeta primers. Libraries were prepared by immunoSEQ multiplex PCR; TCRdb keeps only in-frame clonotypes and omits some of them. Of 130,000 or so clones listed, approximately 82% are singletons. Sequencing was done on a sample of PBMCs. These TCRs come from a man aged 35-49 years in good health and CMV-seronegative.

This chain uses TRBV6-5 with TRBJ1-1, with 8 bases lining up with TRBD1. The CDR3 contains 14 residues. V lost 4 bases to trimming and J lost 6 bases; unmatched junction nucleotides: 7. In germline, CDR1 is MNHEY, CDR2 SVGAGI. In DNA form, the CDR3 reads TGTGCCAGCAGTTTGGGACAGGTAACCTCTGAAGCTTTCTTT. Translated, it gives CASSLGQVTSEAFF.

V is TRBV4-1 and J is TRBJ1-5, with 10 bases matching TRBD1. CDR3 length: 16 amino acids. With V trimmed by 2 bases and J by 4 bases, 5 bases remained unmatched. From germline, CDR1 is MGHRA and CDR2 YSYEKL. The CDR3 sequence is CASSQPTGGANQPQHF. The CDR3 coding sequence is TGCGCCAGCAGCCAACCGACAGGGGGCGCAAATCAGCCCCAGCATTTT.

The chain uses TRBV6-1 and TRBJ2-3; 11 positions agree with TRBD1. V shed 6 bases and J 6 bases; nucleotides not matched to a gene: 8. The CDR3 spans 15 residues. Per germline, CDR1 MNHNS and CDR2 SASEGT. CDR3 coding DNA: TGTGCCAGCAGCCACTCCCGGGACAGGGGGGATACGCAGTATTTT. It encodes CASSHSRDRGDTQYF.

This chain joins TRBV4-3 and TRBJ2-2; 12 bases line up with TRBD2. Germline trimming cut 7 bases from V and 7 bases from J; bases unmatched to any gene: 4. There are 14 residues in the CDR3. Germline V gene sequence: CDR1 LGHNA, CDR2 YSLEER. CDR3 amino acids: CASTLAGGGGELFF. The CDR3 region has the DNA TGCGCCAGCACACTAGCGGGGGGAGGCGGGGAGCTGTTTTTT.